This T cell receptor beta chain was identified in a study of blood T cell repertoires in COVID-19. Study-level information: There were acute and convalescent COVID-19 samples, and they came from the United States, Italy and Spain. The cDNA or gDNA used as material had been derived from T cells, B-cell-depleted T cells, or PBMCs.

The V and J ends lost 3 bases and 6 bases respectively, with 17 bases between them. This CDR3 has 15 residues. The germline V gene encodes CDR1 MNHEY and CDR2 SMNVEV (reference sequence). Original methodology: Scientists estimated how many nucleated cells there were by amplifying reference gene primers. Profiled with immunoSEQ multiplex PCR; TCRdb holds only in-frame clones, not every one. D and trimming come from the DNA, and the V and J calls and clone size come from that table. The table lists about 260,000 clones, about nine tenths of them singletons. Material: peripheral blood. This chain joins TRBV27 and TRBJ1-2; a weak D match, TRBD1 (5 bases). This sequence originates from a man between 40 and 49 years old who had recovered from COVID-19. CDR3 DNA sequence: TGTGCCAGCAGTTTTTCAGGGAAGGGCATAGATGGCTACACCTTC. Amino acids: CASSFSGKGIDGYTF.